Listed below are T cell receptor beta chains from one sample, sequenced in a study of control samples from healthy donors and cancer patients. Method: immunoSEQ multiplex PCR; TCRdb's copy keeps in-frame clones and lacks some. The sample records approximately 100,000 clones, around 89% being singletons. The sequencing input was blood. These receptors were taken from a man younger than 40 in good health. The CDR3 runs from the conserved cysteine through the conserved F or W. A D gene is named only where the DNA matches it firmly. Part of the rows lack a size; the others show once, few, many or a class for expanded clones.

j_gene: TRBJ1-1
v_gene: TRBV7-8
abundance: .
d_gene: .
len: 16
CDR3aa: CASSLPGARFDTEAFF
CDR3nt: TGTGCCAGCAGCTTACCGGGGGCCCGGTTTGACACTGAAGCTTTCTTT

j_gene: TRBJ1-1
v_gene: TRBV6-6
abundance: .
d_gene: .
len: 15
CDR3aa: CASRPPGTQNTEAFF
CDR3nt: TGTGCCAGCAGACCCCCCGGGACTCAAAACACTGAAGCTTTCTTT

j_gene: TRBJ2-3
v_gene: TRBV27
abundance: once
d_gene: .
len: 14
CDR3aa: CASSFPGSTDTQYF
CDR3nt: TGTGCCAGCAGTTTCCCGGGCTCCACAGATACGCAGTATTTT

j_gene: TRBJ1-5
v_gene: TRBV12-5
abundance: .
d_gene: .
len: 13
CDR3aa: CASGFGGNQPQHF
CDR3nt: TGTGCTAGTGGTTTCGGCGGCAATCAGCCCCAGCATTTT

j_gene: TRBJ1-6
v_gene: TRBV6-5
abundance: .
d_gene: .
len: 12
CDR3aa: CASSYANSPLHF
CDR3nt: TGTGCCAGCAGTTACGCCAATTCACCCCTCCACTTT

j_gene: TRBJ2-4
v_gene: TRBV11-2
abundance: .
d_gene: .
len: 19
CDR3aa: CASSLVGWGSDLAKNIQYF
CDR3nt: TGTGCCAGCAGCTTAGTAGGTTGGGGCAGCGATTTAGCCAAAAACATTCAGTACTTC

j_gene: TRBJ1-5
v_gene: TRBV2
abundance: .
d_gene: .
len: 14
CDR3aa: CASSESQGRQPQHF
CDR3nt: TGTGCCAGCAGTGAAAGCCAGGGACGACAGCCCCAGCATTTT

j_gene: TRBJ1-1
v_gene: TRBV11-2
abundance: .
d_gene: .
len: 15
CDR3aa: CASSPSRFMNTEAFF
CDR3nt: TGTGCCAGCAGCCCCTCACGGTTCATGAACACTGAAGCTTTCTTT

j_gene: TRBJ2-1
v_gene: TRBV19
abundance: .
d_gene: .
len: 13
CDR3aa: CASRTVSYNEQFF
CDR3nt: TGTGCCAGTAGGACCGTTTCCTACAATGAGCAGTTCTTC

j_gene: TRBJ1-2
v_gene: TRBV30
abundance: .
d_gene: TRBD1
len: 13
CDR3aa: CAWEPGQGNGYTF
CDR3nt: TGTGCCTGGGAACCGGGACAGGGGAATGGCTACACCTTC

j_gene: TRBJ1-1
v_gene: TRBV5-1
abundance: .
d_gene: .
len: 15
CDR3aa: CASSLTQVPNTEAFF
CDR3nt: TGCGCCAGCAGCTTGACACAGGTACCTAACACTGAAGCTTTCTTT

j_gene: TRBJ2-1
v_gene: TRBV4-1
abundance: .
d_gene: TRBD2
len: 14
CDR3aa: CASSQGTRSNEQFF
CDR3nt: TGCGCCAGCAGCCAAGGGACTAGATCCAATGAGCAGTTCTTC

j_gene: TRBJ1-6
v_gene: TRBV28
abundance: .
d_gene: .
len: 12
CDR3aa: CASSLGSSPLHF
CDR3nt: TGTGCCAGCAGTCTTGGGAGTTCACCCCTCCACTTT

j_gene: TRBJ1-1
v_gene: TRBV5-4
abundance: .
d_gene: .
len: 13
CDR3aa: CASSHFWSAEAFF
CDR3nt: TGTGCCAGCAGTCACTTCTGGAGCGCTGAAGCTTTCTTT

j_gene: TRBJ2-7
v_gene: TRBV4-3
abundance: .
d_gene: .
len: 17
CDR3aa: CASSQEAVASSTYEQYF
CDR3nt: TGCGCCAGCAGCCAAGAAGCGGTGGCTTCTAGTACGTACGAGCAGTACTTC

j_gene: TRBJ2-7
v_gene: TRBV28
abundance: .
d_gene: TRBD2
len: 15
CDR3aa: CASSSGTSGRNEQYF
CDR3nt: TGTGCCAGCAGTTCCGGGACTAGCGGGAGGAACGAGCAGTACTTC

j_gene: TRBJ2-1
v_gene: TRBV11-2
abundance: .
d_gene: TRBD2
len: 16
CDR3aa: CASSLLGLAVYNEQFF
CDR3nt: TGTGCCAGCAGCTTATTGGGACTAGCTGTTTACAATGAGCAGTTCTTC

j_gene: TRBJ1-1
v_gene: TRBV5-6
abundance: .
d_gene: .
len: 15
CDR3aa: CASSHLSGPNTEAFF
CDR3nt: TGTGCCAGCAGCCACCTGTCTGGGCCGAACACTGAAGCTTTCTTT